Shown below are 23 T cell receptor beta chains from a single sample sequenced in a study of T cell responses to AZD1222 COVID-19 vaccine. The table came from immunoSEQ multiplex PCR; TCRdb's copy has only in-frame clones and leaves some out. The sample lists just under 95,000 clones, roughly 93% occurring once. The sequences come from peripheral blood, collected on day 0 of AZD1222 vaccination. These receptors all come from an adult in good health.

This sequence joins TRBV7-2 and TRBJ1-3, with 8 bases that match TRBD1. J gave up 8 bases and V 3 bases, and 6 bases lay outside the gene matches. Germline CDR1 SGHTA, CDR2 FQGNSA. The CDR3 length is 14 residues. The CDR3 DNA is TGTGCCAGCAGCTTGACAGGGGCGGTGGACACCATATATTTT. It is translated as CASSLTGAVDTIYF.

The chain joins TRBV10-1 to TRBJ2-1; 7 bases are shared with TRBD2. Per germline, CDR1 WNHNN and CDR2 SYGVQD (reference sequence). The CDR3 extends over 14 amino acids. The V gene end was trimmed by 4 bases and the J gene end by 5 bases; junction bases not matched to a gene: 5. The CDR3 sequence: CASSARLADNEQFF. The CDR3 nucleotides are TGCGCCAGCAGTGCTAGGCTAGCGGACAATGAGCAGTTCTTC.

The V gene is TRBV7-9, the J gene TRBJ2-5; 7 nucleotides agree with TRBD1. CDR3 length: 15 residues. The junction had 6 bases not matched to a gene; V was cut back by 1 base and J by 4 bases. Germline CDR1 and CDR2: SEHNR and FQNEAQ (reference sequence). The DNA for the CDR3 is TGTGCCAGCAGCTTAGACTACAGGGGTTTAGAGACCCAGTACTTC. It yields the protein CASSLDYRGLETQYF.

CDR3 protein: CASRREGGSPLHF. For the CDR3, the DNA is TGTGCCAGCAGAAGGGAGGGGGGATCACCCCTCCACTTT. The chain links TRBV28 to TRBJ1-6, with D perhaps TRBD1 (6 bases). This CDR3 has 13 amino acids. V was pared by 6 bases and J by 10 bases, with 13 bases between. In germline, CDR1 is MDHEN, CDR2 SYDVKM.

The genes are TRBV29-1 and TRBJ1-4; the match to TRBD1 covers 9 bases. J lost 8 bases, V lost 8 bases, and 12 bases had no gene match. CDR3 length equals 14 residues. Looked up from germline, CDR1 is SQVTM and CDR2 is ANQGSEA. In nucleotides, the CDR3 is TGCAGCATTACCCCGGGACAGGGATACGAAAAACTGTTTTTT. Translating it yields CSITPGQGYEKLFF.

The rearrangement uses TRBV9 and TRBJ2-7, with D perhaps TRBD1 or TRBD2 (5 bases each). CDR3 length: 15 amino acids. V was trimmed by 4 bases and J by 0 bases, leaving 14 bases between them. Looked up from germline, CDR1 is SGDLS and CDR2 is YYNGEE. CDR3 loop: CASSTLRGRSYEQYF. Written as DNA, the CDR3 is TGTGCCAGCAGCACTCTCCGGGGCCGCTCCTACGAGCAGTACTTC.

The chain is built from TRBV16 and TRBJ1-2; the D is unclear. In germline, CDR1 is KGHSY, CDR2 FQNENV. The CDR3 is 12 amino acids. V gave up 2 bases and J gave up 8 bases, with 9 bases separating them. This CDR3 is CASSQRTLGYTF. The CDR3 nucleotides are TGTGCCAGCAGCCAACGTACATTGGGCTACACCTTC.

The chain recombines TRBV3-1 (or the pseudogene TRBV3-2) with TRBJ1-6; D uncertain. CDR3 length: 15 residues. V lost 1 base and J lost 7, with 11 bases in between. Germline loops: CDR1 LGHDT, CDR2 YNNKEL (reference sequence). The CDR3 here is CASSQGGSPNSPLHF. The CDR3 nucleotides are TGTGCCAGCAGCCAAGGTGGATCCCCAAATTCACCCCTCCACTTT.

The chain carries TRBV10-1 and TRBJ2-5; D call uncertain. Germline V gene sequence: CDR1 WNHNN, CDR2 SYGVQD (reference sequence). The CDR3 has 11 amino acids. Trimming removed 4 bases at V and 4 bases at J, with 4 bases between. The CDR3 reads CASSASETQYF. The CDR3 nucleotides are TGCGCCAGCAGTGCGTCAGAGACCCAGTACTTC.

The J gene is TRBJ1-5, the V gene TRBV6-2 or TRBV6-3, with TRBD1 matching over 8 bases. Germline V CDR1 and CDR2: MNHEY, SVGEGT. J lost 3 bases, V lost 6 bases, and 7 bases had no gene match. The CDR3 covers 15 residues. The CDR3 protein is CASSFGQGFNQPQHF. The CDR3 DNA reads as TGTGCCAGCAGCTTCGGACAGGGCTTCAATCAGCCCCAGCATTTT.

This chain uses TRBV6-5 with TRBJ1-2, with D perhaps matching TRBD1 (5 bases). This CDR3 region has 15 residues. Per germline, CDR1 MNHEY and CDR2 SVGAGI. V gave up 6 bases and J gave up 8 bases, with 22 bases separating them. The CDR3 loop reads CASRPTGSATRGYTF. The CDR3 DNA follows: TGTGCCAGCAGACCCACAGGATCCGCTACGAGAGGCTACACCTTC.

The table lists this clone with a count of one. The rearrangement uses TRBV20-1 and TRBJ1-6, with 7 bases matching TRBD1. Germline V gives CDR1 DFQATT, CDR2 SNEGSKA (reference sequence). The trim removed 3 bases at V and 7 bases at J, leaving 3 bases unmatched. CDR3 length: 13 amino acids. The DNA of the CDR3 is TGCAGTGCTAGTCAGGGGGTGAATTCACCCCTCCACTTT. Protein: CSASQGVNSPLHF.

The chain recombines TRBV9 with TRBJ2-2; D may be TRBD1 (6 bases). V was pared by 0 bases and J by 2 bases, with 11 bases between. The V gene's germline CDR1 is SGDLS and CDR2 YYNGEE. This CDR3 contains 16 residues. The CDR3 loop reads CASSVETGHNTGELFF. Written as DNA, the CDR3 is TGTGCCAGCAGCGTAGAAACGGGACACAACACCGGGGAGCTGTTTTTT.

CDR3 loop: CASIPHWAGHGNTIYF. CDR3 DNA sequence: TGTGCCAGCATTCCACACTGGGCAGGGCATGGAAACACCATATATTTT. This chain connects TRBV28 to TRBJ1-3; TRBD1 is a possible D gene (5 bases). Trimming pared 7 bases from V and 3 bases from J, leaving 19 bases between. CDR3 size: 16 residues. From germline, CDR1 is MDHEN and CDR2 SYDVKM.

The chain recombines TRBV15 with TRBJ2-1; 10 bases fit TRBD1. Germline V gene lookup returns CDR1 LNHNV and CDR2 YYDKDF (reference sequence). The J segment lost 3 bases and the V segment lost 3 bases, leaving 2 bases of the junction unmatched. The length of the CDR3 is 15 residues. CDR3 sequence (DNA): TGTGCCACCAGCAGCGGGGACAGGGGCTACAATGAGCAGTTCTTC. It is translated as CATSSGDRGYNEQFF.

This rearrangement joins TRBV6-2 or TRBV6-3 to TRBJ1-1, with 7 nucleotides matching TRBD1. With V trimmed by 4 bases and J by 0 bases, 8 bases remained unmatched. This CDR3 has 16 residues. Per germline, CDR1 MNHEY and CDR2 SVGEGT. The chain's CDR3 is CASSWATGVVNTEAFF. CDR3 coding DNA: TGTGCCAGCAGTTGGGCTACAGGGGTCGTGAACACTGAAGCTTTCTTT.

This clone showed up just once. V is TRBV7-2 and J is TRBJ2-7; 9 positions match TRBD1. Per the germline V gene, CDR1 is SGHTA and CDR2 is FQGNSA. With V trimmed by 7 bases and J by 3 bases, 4 bases remained unmatched. This CDR3 has 13 amino acids. CDR3 DNA sequence: TGTGCCAGCATCCAGACAGGGGGCTACGAGCAGTACTTC. This encodes CASIQTGGYEQYF.

In DNA form, the CDR3 reads TGTGCCAGCAGCTTGTGGGCAGACCAAGAGACCCAGTACTTC. Translating it yields CASSLWADQETQYF. The chain couples TRBV5-5 to TRBJ2-5; D ambiguous. Germline assignment: CDR1 SGHKS and CDR2 YYEKEE (reference sequence). V was clipped by 1 base and J by 0 bases, with 7 bases between them. The CDR3 runs 14 residues.

The chain combines TRBV14 with TRBJ2-5; 8 bases agree with TRBD2. The germline gives CDR1 SGHDN, CDR2 FVKESK. The CDR3 runs 14 residues. Germline trimming cut 3 bases from V and 4 bases from J; bases unmatched to any gene: 4. The CDR3 nucleotides are TGTGCCAGCAGCCAGGCGGGGGGACGAGAGACCCAGTACTTC. Residues: CASSQAGGRETQYF.

This chain connects TRBV5-6 to TRBJ1-2; D uncertain. The ends were cut back, 0 bases at V and 4 bases at J, with 13 bases in the middle. Per germline, CDR1 SGHDT and CDR2 YYEEEE. The CDR3 is 15 amino acids. The chain's CDR3 is CASSLERLDPYGYTF. The CDR3 DNA reads as TGTGCCAGCAGCTTGGAACGCCTGGACCCCTATGGCTACACCTTC.

The gene calls are TRBV5-1 and TRBJ1-4; D remains ambiguous. The CDR3 sequence is 14 residues long. V lost 2 bases and J 0 bases, leaving 5 bases between the germline ends. Germline CDR1 is SGHRS and CDR2 is YFSETQ. The CDR3 region has the DNA TGCGCCAGCAGCTTTCGGACAACTAATGAAAAACTGTTTTTT. This gives the protein CASSFRTTNEKLFF. The complete variable domain, with remaining parts taken from reference TRBV5-1 and TRBJ1-4, reads KAGVTQTPRYLIKTRGQQVTLSCSPISGHRSVSWYQQTPGQGLQFLFEYFSETQRNKGNFPGRFSGRQFSNSRSEMNVSTLELGDSALYLCASSFRTTNEKLFFGSGTQLSVL.

The chain uses TRBV27 and TRBJ2-1, with D perhaps matching TRBD1 or TRBD2 (7 bases each). The CDR3 runs to 19 residues. V dropped 0 bases and J dropped 2 bases, with 20 bases sitting between them. The germline CDR1 and CDR2 sequences are MNHEY and SMNVEV (reference sequence). CDR3 protein: CASSLSNRGRGGAYNEQFF. CDR3 DNA sequence: TGTGCCAGCAGTTTATCTAATAGGGGGCGCGGGGGTGCCTACAATGAGCAGTTCTTC.

The rearrangement joins TRBV7-9 to TRBJ2-2, with D perhaps matching TRBD2 (6 bases). Germline assignment: CDR1 SEHNR and CDR2 FQNEAQ (reference sequence). V shed 5 bases and J shed 6 bases, with 10 bases lying between them. This CDR3 is built from 13 residues. The CDR3 sequence is CASSRSGAGELFF. For the CDR3, the DNA is TGTGCCAGCAGCCGATCGGGGGCCGGGGAGCTGTTTTTT. Full variable domain (rest looked up from reference TRBV7-9 and TRBJ2-2): DTGVSQNPRHKITKRGQNVTFRCDPISEHNRLYWYRQTLGQGPEFLTYFQNEAQLEKSRLLSDRFSAERPKGSFSTLEIQRTEQGDSAMYLCASSRSGAGELFFGEGSRLTVL.